This T cell receptor (beta chain) was recorded in a study of T cell repertoires in cytomegalovirus infection. TCRdb recomputed calls from the reads with MiXCR, one row per CDR3 protein. This sample carries about 570,000 distinct CDR3 sequences, approximately 40% of them seen once, and the ten largest clones take 48%. The table lists this clonotype with a few counts. Its target is unknown. Sequences were derived from cultured PBMCs, sampled from culture after CMV antigen stimulation. The origin of this receptor is a human donor in good health (CMV status not recorded). Some clones in this sample may be carry-over from other donors' samples.

The CDR3 loop reads CSARGDPGQDNYGYTF. DNA for the CDR3: TGCAGTGCTAGAGGGGACCCGGGACAGGACAACTATGGCTACACCTTC. The chain employs TRBV20-1 and TRBJ1-2; 8 nucleotides agree with TRBD1. Trimming took 1 base from V and 2 from J; bases not matched to a gene: 9. The CDR3 length is 16 residues. CDR1 is DFQATT, CDR2 SNEGSKA, per germline (reference sequence).